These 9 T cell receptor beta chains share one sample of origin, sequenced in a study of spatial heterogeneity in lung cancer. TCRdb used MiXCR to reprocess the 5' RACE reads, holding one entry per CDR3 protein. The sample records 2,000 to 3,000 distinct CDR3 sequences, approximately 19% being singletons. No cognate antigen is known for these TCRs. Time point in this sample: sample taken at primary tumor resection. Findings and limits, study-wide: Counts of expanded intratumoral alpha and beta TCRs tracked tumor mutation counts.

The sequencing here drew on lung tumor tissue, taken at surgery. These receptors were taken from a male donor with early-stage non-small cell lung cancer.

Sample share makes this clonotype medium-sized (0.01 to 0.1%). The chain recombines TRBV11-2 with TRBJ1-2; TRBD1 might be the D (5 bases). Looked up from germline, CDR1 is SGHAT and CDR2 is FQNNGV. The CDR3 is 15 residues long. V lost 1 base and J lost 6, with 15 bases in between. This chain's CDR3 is CASSLGWLDNDGYTF. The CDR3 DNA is TGTGCCAGCAGCTTAGGTTGGCTGGACAACGATGGCTACACCTTC.

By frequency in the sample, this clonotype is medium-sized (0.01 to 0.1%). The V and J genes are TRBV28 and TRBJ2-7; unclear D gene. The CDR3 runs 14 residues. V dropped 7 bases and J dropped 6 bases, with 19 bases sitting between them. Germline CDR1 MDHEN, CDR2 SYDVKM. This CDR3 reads CASTTALRFSEQYF. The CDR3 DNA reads TGTGCCAGCACCACCGCCCTTAGGTTCTCCGAGCAGTACTTC.

In DNA form, the CDR3 reads TGTGCCAGCAGCTTCGGCGGGGAGCTGTTTTTT. Amino acids: CASSFGGELFF. The V gene is TRBV7-9, the J gene TRBJ2-2; the D is unclear. The CDR3 length is 11 residues. V was trimmed by 3 bases and J by 7 bases, leaving 3 bases between them. CDR1 is SEHNR, CDR2 FQNEAQ, per germline (reference sequence).

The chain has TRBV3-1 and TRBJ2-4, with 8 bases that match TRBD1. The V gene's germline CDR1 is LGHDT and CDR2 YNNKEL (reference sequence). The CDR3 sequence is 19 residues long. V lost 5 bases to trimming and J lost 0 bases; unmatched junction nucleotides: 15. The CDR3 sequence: CASSYERWTGTLAKNIQYF. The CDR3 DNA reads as TGTGCCAGCAGCTACGAAAGATGGACAGGGACCCTAGCCAAAAACATTCAGTACTTC.

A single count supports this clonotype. The CDR3 protein is CATSRDSQASQPQHF. The CDR3 region has the DNA TGTGCCACCAGCAGAGATTCACAGGCCAGTCAGCCCCAGCATTTT. This chain connects TRBV15 to TRBJ1-5, with D maybe TRBD1 (5 bases). Germline V gene data show CDR1 as LNHNV and CDR2 as YYDKDF (reference sequence). The CDR3 has 15 residues. V lost 0 bases and J lost 6, with 12 bases in between.

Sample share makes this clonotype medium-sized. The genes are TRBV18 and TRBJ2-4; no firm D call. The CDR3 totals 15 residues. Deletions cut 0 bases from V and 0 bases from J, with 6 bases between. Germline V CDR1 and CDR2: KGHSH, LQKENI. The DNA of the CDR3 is TGTGCCAGCTCACCACCCCGGGTAGCCAAAAACATTCAGTACTTC. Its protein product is CASSPPRVAKNIQYF.

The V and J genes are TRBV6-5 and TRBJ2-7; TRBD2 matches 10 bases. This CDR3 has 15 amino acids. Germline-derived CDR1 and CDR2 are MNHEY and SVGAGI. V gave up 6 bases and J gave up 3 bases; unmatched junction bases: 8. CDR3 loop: CASRRGLAESYEQYF. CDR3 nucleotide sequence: TGTGCCAGCAGACGCGGACTAGCGGAGAGCTACGAGCAGTACTTC.

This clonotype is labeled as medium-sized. The CDR3, as DNA: TGTGCCAGCAGCTCCTGGGGGGGGACGAACACCGGGGAGCTGTTTTTT. It translates to CASSSWGGTNTGELFF. The chain employs TRBV6-1 and TRBJ2-2, with TRBD2 identical over 7 bases. Germline CDR1 reads MNHNS; CDR2 reads SASEGT. The CDR3 has 16 amino acids. Trimming at V came to 6 bases and at J to 0 bases, leaving 7 bases not matched to a gene.

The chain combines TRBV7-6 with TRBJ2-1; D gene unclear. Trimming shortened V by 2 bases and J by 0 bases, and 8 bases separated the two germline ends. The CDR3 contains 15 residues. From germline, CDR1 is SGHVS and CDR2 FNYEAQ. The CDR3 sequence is CASSLRVSSYNEQFF. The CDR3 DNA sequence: TGTGCCAGCAGCTTAAGGGTCAGCTCCTACAATGAGCAGTTCTTC. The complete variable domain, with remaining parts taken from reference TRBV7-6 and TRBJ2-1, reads GAGVSQSPRYKVTKRGQDVALRCDPISGHVSLYWYRQALGQGPEFLTYFNYEAQQDKSGLPNDRFSAERPEGSISTLTIQRTEQRDSAMYRCASSLRVSSYNEQFFGPGTRLTVL.